A single sample gave rise to the 11 T cell receptor beta chains below, sequenced in a study of OX40 agonist ivuxolimab in advanced cancers. Clones were sequenced by immunoSEQ multiplex PCR, and TCRdb holds only the in-frame ones, with some missing. The sample records tens of thousands of clones, 89% being singletons. This sample comprised CD4+ or CD8+ T cells sorted from blood, obtained in a trial of the OX40 agonist ivuxolimab. The source of these receptors is an adult with an advanced solid tumor such as melanoma, head and neck, liver or kidney cancer.

This rearrangement joins TRBV28 to TRBJ1-2; a weak D match, TRBD1 (6 bases). The V end lost 4 bases, the J end lost 2 bases, and 11 bases lay between the germline ends. Germline CDR1 MDHEN, CDR2 SYDVKM. The CDR3 is made up of 14 amino acids. CDR3 loop: CASSYGGSNYGYTF. The DNA of the CDR3 is TGTGCCAGCAGTTACGGGGGCTCCAACTATGGCTACACCTTC.

This sequence joins TRBV21-1 and TRBJ2-5; TRBD1 is taken as the D call from the table, unchecked against the DNA. TRBV21-1 is a documented pseudogene. The CDR3 runs to 18 residues. The CDR3 coding sequence is TGTGCCAGCAGCAAAGAATTAGGGGGACACAACTTCCAAGAGACCCAGTACTTC. This translates into CASSKELGGHNFQETQYF.

This chain links TRBV27 with TRBJ1-5; D not resolved. Trimming took 5 bases from V and 6 from J, leaving 20 bases between them. The germline CDR1 and CDR2 sequences are MNHEY and SMNVEV (reference sequence). There are 16 residues in the CDR3. The CDR3 spells CASSPLRGGKGQPQHF. The CDR3 nucleotides are TGTGCCAGCAGTCCACTACGAGGAGGGAAGGGTCAGCCCCAGCATTTT.

This sequence joins TRBV5-1 and TRBJ1-1, with D uncertain. V was shortened by 4 bases and J by 0 bases, with 16 bases between the two germline ends. This CDR3 has 16 residues. Germline loops: CDR1 SGHRS, CDR2 YFSETQ. The CDR3 spells CASSRKDFFLNTEAFF. CDR3 nucleotides: TGCGCCAGCAGCCGGAAGGACTTTTTTTTGAACACTGAAGCTTTCTTT.

V usage is TRBV19 and J usage is TRBJ1-2; TRBD1 matches at 9 bases. V dropped 5 bases and J dropped 7; count of bases not matched to a gene: 8. The CDR3 has 14 residues. Germline CDR1 LNHDA, CDR2 SQIVND (reference sequence). The CDR3 region is CASSERDRARGYTF. As DNA, the CDR3 is TGTGCCAGTAGTGAAAGGGACAGGGCTCGTGGCTACACCTTC. The complete variable domain, with remaining parts taken from reference TRBV19 and TRBJ1-2, reads DGGITQSPKYLFRKEGQNVTLSCEQNLNHDAMYWYRQDPGQGLRLIYYSQIVNDFQKGDIAEGYSVSREKKESFPLTVTSAQKNPTAFYLCASSERDRARGYTFGSGTRLTVV.

J is TRBJ2-7 and V is TRBV15; possible D gene TRBD1, 6 bases. Germline lookup yields CDR1 LNHNV and CDR2 YYDKDF (reference sequence). V was clipped by 4 bases and J by 4 bases, with 20 bases between them. The CDR3 covers 16 residues. CDR3 coding DNA: TGTGCCACCAGCATACACGCTTTTGGGCAGGGGTACGAGCAGTACTTC. Protein: CATSIHAFGQGYEQYF.

V is TRBV6-5 and J is TRBJ1-1; possibly TRBD1 for D (6 bases). This CDR3 is 14 amino acids long. The germline V gene encodes CDR1 MNHEY and CDR2 SVGAGI. Trimming cost V 6 bases and J 3 bases, with 14 bases left between them. Here the CDR3 DNA reads TGTGCCAGCAGACCAGGGGATCAGGACACTGAAGCTTTCTTT. Residues: CASRPGDQDTEAFF.

The V and J genes are TRBV5-4 and TRBJ2-7, with 7 nucleotides matching TRBD2. The CDR3 totals 12 residues. The V gene end was trimmed by 4 bases and the J gene end by 6 bases; junction bases not matched to a gene: 4. Germline V gene lookup returns CDR1 SGHNT and CDR2 YYREEE (reference sequence). CDR3 in amino acids: CASSHPGGEQYF. The DNA for the CDR3 is TGTGCCAGCAGCCACCCGGGGGGCGAGCAGTACTTC.

This rearrangement joins TRBV11-2 to TRBJ2-1, with 12 bases identical to TRBD2. The germline V gene has CDR1 SGHAT and CDR2 FQNNGV. The CDR3 is made up of 15 amino acids. The junction had 7 bases not matched to a gene; V was cut back by 4 bases and J by 9 bases. The CDR3 bases are TGTGCCAGCAGCTCATCTAGCGGGAGGGCCGCTGAGCAGTTCTTC. Encoded protein: CASSSSSGRAAEQFF.

This chain connects TRBV19 to TRBJ1-5, with D possibly being TRBD1 (5 bases). The V gene lost 6 bases and the J gene lost 0 bases, with 12 bases spanning the gap. CDR3 length equals 15 residues. Germline assignment: CDR1 LNHDA and CDR2 SQIVND (reference sequence). The CDR3 spells CASRRDPNSNQPQHF. CDR3 coding DNA: TGTGCCAGTAGGAGGGACCCTAATAGCAATCAGCCCCAGCATTTT.

The rearrangement links TRBV5-1 to TRBJ2-7; no clear D. Looked up from germline, CDR1 is SGHRS and CDR2 is YFSETQ. V lost 4 bases and J 4 bases, leaving 18 bases between the germline ends. This CDR3 is built from 15 residues. The CDR3 DNA reads TGCGCCAGCAGCGTAAACGTGGGTGGTTTATACGAGCAGTACTTC. Its translation: CASSVNVGGLYEQYF.